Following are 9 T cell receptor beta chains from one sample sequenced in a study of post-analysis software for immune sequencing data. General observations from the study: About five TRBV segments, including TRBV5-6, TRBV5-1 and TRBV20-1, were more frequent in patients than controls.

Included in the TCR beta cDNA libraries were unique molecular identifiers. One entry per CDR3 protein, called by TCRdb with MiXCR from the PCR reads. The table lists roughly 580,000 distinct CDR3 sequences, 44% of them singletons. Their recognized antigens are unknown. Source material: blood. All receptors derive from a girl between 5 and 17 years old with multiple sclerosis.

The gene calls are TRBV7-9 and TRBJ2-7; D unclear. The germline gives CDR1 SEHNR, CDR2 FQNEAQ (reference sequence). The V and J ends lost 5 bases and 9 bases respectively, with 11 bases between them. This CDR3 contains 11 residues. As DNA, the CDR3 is TGTGCCAGCAGCCCGCAAAGGGTGCAGTACTTC. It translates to CASSPQRVQYF.

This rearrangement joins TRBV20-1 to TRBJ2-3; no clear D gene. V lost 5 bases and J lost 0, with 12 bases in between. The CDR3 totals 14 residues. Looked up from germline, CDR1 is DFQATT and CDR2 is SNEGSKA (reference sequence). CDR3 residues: CSAPVLRSTDTQYF. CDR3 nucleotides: TGCAGTGCTCCAGTCTTGCGGAGCACAGATACGCAGTATTTT.

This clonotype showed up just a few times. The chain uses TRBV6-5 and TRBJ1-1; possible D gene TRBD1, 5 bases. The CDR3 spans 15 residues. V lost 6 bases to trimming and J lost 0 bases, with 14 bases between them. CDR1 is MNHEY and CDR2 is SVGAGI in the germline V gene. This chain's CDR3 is CASRITGTVNTEAFF. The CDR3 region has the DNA TGTGCCAGCAGGATTACCGGGACGGTGAACACTGAAGCTTTCTTT.

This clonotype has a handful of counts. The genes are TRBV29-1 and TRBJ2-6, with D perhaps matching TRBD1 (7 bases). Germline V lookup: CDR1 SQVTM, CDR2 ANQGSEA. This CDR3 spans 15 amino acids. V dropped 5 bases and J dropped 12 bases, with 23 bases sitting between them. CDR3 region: CSVLEWRGRGGVLTF. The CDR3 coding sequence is TGCAGCGTTCTCGAGTGGAGGGGGCGAGGGGGCGTCCTGACTTTC.

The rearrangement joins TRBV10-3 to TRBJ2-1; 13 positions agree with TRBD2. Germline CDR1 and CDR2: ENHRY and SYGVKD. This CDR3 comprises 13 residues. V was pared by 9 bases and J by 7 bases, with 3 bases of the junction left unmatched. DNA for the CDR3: TGTGCCATGGGACTAGCGGGATCGAATGAGCAGTTCTTC. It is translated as CAMGLAGSNEQFF.

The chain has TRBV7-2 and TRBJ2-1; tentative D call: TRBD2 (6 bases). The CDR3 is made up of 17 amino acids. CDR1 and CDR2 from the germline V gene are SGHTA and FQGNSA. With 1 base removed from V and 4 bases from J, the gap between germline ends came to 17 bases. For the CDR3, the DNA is TGTGCCAGCAGCTTAGTAATTGTTAGTAGCGGTTACAATGAGCAGTTCTTC. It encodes CASSLVIVSSGYNEQFF.

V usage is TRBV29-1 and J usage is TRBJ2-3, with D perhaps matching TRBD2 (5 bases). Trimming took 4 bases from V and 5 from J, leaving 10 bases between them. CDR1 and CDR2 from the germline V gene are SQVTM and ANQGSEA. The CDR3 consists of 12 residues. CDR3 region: CSVGRAEDTQYF. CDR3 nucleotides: TGCAGCGTTGGGCGGGCGGAAGATACGCAGTATTTT.

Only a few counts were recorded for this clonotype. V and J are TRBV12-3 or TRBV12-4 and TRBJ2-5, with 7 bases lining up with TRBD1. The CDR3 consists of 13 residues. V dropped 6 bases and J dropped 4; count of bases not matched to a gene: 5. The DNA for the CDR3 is TGTGCCAGCAGGCCAGGGGGTCCAGAGACCCAGTACTTC. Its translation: CASRPGGPETQYF.

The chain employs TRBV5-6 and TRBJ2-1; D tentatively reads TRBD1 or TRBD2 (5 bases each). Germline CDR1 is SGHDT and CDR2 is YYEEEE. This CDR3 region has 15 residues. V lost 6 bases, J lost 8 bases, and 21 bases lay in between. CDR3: CASKLVRDDVDEQFF. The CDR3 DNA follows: TGTGCCAGCAAACTAGTCCGGGACGATGTAGATGAGCAGTTCTTC.